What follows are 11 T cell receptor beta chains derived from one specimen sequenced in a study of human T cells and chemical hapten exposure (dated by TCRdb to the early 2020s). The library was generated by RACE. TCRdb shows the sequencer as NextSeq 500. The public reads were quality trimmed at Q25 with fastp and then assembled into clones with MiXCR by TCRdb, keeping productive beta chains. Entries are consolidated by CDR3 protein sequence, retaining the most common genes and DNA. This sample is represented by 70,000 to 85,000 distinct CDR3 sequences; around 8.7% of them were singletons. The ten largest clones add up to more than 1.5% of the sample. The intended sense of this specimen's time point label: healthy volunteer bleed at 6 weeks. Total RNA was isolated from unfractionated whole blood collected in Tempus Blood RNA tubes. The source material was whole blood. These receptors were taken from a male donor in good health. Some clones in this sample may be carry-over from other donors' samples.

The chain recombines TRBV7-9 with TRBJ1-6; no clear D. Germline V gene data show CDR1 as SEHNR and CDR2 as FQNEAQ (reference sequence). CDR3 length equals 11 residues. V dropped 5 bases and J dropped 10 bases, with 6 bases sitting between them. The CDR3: CASSPLSPLHF. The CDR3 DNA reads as TGTGCCAGCAGCCCCCTCTCACCCCTCCACTTT.

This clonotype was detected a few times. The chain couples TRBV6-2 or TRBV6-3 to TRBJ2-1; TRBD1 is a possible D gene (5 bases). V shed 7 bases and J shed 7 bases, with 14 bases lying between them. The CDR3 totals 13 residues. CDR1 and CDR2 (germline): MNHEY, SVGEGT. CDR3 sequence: CASKTGSRNEQFF. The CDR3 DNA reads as TGTGCCAGCAAAACAGGTTCCAGGAATGAGCAGTTCTTC.

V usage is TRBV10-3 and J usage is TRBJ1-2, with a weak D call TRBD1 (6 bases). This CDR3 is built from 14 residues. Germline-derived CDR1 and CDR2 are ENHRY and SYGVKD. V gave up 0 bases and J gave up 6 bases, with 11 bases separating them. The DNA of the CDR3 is TGTGCCATCAGTGAGTCCCAGGGGCTGCATGGCTACACCTTC. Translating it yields CAISESQGLHGYTF.

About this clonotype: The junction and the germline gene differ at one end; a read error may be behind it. CDR3 DNA: TGTGCCAGCATTTACGGGGACAGGGACGCTCCTACGGAGCAGTACTTC. This translates into CASIYGDRDAPTEQYF. The rearrangement joins TRBV6-5 to TRBJ2-7, with 9 positions matching TRBD1. CDR1 is MNHEY and CDR2 is SVGAGI in the germline V gene. CDR3 size: 16 residues.

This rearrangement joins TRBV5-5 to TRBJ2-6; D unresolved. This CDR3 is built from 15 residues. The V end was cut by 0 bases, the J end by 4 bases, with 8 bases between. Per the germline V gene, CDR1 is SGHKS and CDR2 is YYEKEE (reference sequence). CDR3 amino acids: CASSLVADGANVLTF. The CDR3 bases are TGTGCCAGCAGCTTGGTCGCAGACGGGGCCAACGTCCTGACTTTC. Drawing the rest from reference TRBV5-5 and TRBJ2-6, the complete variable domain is DAGVTQSPTHLIKTRGQQVTLRCSPISGHKSVSWYQQVLGQGPQFIFQYYEKEERGRGNFPDRFSARQFPNYSSELNVNALLLGDSALYLCASSLVADGANVLTFGAGSRLTVL.

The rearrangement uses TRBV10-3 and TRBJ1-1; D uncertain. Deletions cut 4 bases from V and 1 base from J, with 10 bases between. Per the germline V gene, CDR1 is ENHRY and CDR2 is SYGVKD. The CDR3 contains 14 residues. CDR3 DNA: TGTGCCATCAGTGGTTCCCCTGGGAACACTGAAGCTTTCTTT. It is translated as CAISGSPGNTEAFF.

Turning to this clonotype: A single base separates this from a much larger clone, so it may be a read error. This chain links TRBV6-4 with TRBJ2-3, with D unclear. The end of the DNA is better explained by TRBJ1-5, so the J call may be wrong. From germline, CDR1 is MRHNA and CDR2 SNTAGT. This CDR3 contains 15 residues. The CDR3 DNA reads TGTGCCAGCAGCCGACTAGCGGGAGAAGCAGATACGCAGCATTTT. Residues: CASSRLAGEADTQHF.

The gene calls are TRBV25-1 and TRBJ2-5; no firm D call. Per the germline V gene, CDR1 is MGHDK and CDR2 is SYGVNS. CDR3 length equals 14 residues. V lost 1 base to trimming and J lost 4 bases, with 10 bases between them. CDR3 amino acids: CASSESQTRETQYF. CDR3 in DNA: TGTGCCAGCAGTGAATCCCAGACAAGAGAGACCCAGTACTTC.

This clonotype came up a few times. The CDR3 DNA reads as TGTGCCAGCAGTATAAGCCGGGACAGACAGGATCAGCCCCAGCATTTT. It encodes CASSISRDRQDQPQHF. The J gene is TRBJ1-5, the V gene TRBV2; 7 nucleotides align to TRBD1. J lost 5 bases, V lost 5 bases, and 12 bases had no gene match. The CDR3 is 16 residues long. Per the germline V gene, CDR1 is SNHLY and CDR2 is FYNNEI.

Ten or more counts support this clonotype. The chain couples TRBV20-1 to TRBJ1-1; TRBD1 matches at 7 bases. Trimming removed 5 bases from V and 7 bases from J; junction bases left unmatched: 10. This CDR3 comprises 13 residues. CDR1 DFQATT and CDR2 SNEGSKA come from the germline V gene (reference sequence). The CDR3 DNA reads TGCAGTGCTCGCGGACAGGCGAGGAGTGAAGCTTTCTTT. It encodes CSARGQARSEAFF.

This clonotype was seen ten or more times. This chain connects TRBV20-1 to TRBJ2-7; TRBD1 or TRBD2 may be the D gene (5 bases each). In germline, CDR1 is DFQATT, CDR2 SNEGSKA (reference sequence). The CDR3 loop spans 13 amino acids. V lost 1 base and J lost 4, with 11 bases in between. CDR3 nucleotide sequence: TGCAGTGCTAGAGTCCGGGGCCGGTACGAGCAGTACTTC. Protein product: CSARVRGRYEQYF.